Below are 2 T cell receptor beta chains sequenced from a single sample in a study of beta chain features in type 1 diabetes. TCRB transcripts that were expressed got sequenced, as all of the isolated RNA had been reverse transcribed. Using immunoSEQ multiplex PCR, the repertoire was profiled, and TCRdb retains in-frame clones only, with some absent. The sample includes about 240,000 clones, 11% to 15% seen only once; the top ten take 0.015% to 0.02%. Study-level results: Moderate but significant shortening of TCRB CDR3s was recorded in all four CD4+ subsets from Type 1 diabetes patients.

Their antigen targets remain unknown. Sequenced input: naive CD4+ T cells from blood. The receptors come from a man under 40 with type 1 diabetes.

The V and J genes are TRBV7-2 and TRBJ2-2; 10 bases are a match to TRBD1. In germline, CDR1 is SGHTA, CDR2 FQGNSA. The CDR3 is 17 amino acids. Trimming at V came to 3 bases and at J to 0 bases, leaving 4 bases not matched to a gene. DNA for the CDR3: TGTGCCAGCAGCTTCCTGGGACAGGGGACGAACACCGGGGAGCTGTTTTTT. Translated, it gives CASSFLGQGTNTGELFF.

The V and J genes are TRBV6-6 and TRBJ2-7; D perhaps matches TRBD2 (6 bases). The V end lost 6 bases, the J end lost 5 bases, and 8 bases lay between the germline ends. The CDR3 sequence is 11 residues long. CDR1 MNHNY and CDR2 SVGAGI come from the germline V gene (reference sequence). Written as DNA, the CDR3 is TGTGCCAGCAGGGGACTCGACGAGCAGTACTTC. This codes for CASRGLDEQYF.